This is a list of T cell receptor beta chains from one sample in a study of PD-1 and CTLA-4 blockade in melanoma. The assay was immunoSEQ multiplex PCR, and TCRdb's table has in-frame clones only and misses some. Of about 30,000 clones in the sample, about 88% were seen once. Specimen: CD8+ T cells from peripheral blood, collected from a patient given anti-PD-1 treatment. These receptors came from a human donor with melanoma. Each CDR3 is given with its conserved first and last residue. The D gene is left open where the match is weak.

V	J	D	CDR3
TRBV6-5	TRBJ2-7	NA	CASSPRSYEQYF
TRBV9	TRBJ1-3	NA	CASRRGESGNTIYF
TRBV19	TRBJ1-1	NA	CASRSGGPEAFF
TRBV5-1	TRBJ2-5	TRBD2	CASSEILAGGQETQYF
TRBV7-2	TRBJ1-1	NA	CASSLARAGLPEAFF
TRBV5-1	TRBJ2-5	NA	CASSSQTGTIETQYF
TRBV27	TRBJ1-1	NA	CASIYIGESTEAFF
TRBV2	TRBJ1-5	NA	CASRPEGNQPQHF
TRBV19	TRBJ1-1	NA	CASSIWAGGNTEAFF
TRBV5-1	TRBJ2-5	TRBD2	CASSDPSGQETQYF
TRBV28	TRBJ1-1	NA	CASRDVLNTEAFF
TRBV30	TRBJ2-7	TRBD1	CAWNDRGEKLYEQYF
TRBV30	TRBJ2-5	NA	CAWSRGMGAGETQYF
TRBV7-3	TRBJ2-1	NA	CASSLRLDNEQFF
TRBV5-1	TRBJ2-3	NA	CASSLGGSTDTQYF
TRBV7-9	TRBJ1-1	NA	CASSPRGGTEAFF
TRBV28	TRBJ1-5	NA	CASSSDSQPQHF
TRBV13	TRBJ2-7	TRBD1	CASSTDRGEQYF
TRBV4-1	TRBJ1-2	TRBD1	CASSQGQGLDNYGYTF
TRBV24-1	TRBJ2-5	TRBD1	CATSPGGRETQYF
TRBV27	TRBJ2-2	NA	CASWGSGGELFF
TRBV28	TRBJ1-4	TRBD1	CASSSPGQGDPNEKLFF
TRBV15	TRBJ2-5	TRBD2	CATMGLAETQYF
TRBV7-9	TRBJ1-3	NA	CASSLYSGNTIYF
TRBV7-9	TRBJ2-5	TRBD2	CASSLIASGIDKTQYF
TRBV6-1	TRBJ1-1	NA	CASSESGEAFF
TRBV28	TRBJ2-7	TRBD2	CASTPRGAYEQYF
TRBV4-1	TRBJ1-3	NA	CASSQVEGSGNTIYF
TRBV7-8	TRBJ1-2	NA	CASSFTGQKDYGYTF
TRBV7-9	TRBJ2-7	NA	CASSLVTSGVSYEQYF
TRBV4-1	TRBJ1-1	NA	CASSQVTVAEAFF
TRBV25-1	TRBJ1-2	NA	CASSDPTTANYGYTF
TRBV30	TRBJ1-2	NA	CAWSVTSNYGYTF
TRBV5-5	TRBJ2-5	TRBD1	CASSTRQGRQETQYF
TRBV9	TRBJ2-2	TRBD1	CASSGGQGLDTGELFF
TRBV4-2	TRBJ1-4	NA	CASSQESGDTNEKLFF
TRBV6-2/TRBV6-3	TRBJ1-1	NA	CASSYSAAKGNTEAFF
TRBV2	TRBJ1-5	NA	CASSDQGGRNQPQHF
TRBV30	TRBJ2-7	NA	CAWSGGPMLYEQYF
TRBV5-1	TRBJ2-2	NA	CASSLVETGRTGELFF
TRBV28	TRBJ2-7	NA	CASSPPRAPDEQYF
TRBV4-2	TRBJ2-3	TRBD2	CASSHPGGESGGLSTDTQYF
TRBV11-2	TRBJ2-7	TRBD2	CASSSGLAGYEQYF
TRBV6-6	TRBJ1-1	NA	CASSPSGPLGTEAFF
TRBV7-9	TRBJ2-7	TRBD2	CASMGGGAPREQYF
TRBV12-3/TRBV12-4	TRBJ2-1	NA	CASSPLNEQFF
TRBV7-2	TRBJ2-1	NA	CASSPTYNEQFF
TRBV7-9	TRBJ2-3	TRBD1	CASSSTGGTTDTQYF
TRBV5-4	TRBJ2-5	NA	CASSWGYQETQYF
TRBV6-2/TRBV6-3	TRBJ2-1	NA	CASSSGSSYNEQFF
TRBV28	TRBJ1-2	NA	CASRHQASQLSGYTF
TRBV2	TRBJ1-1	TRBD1	CASSDSGGATEAFF
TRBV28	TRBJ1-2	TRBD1	CASRATGGGYGYTF
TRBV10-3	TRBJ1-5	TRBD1	CAASETGGQPQHF